This T cell receptor (beta chain) was sequenced during a study of vaccination and CD4 T cells after COVID-19. Overall study context: Once diagnosed, patients had post-COVID samples drawn a median about 100 days later (range 35 to 161).

Remarks on this clonotype: Its matching antigen is unknown.

Indicated treatment: roughly ten-day PBMC culture with coronavirus spike peptide pools or control peptides (ViraFEST assay). The V and J ends lost 6 bases and 1 base respectively, with 13 bases between them. The CDR3 has 15 amino acids. The V gene's germline CDR1 is ENHRY and CDR2 SYGVKD. Sequencing of cultured CD4+ T cell DNA used the Oncomine TCR Beta short-read assay. TCRdb analysed the PCR reads with MiXCR anew, one entry per CDR3 protein. The sample lists 13,000 or so distinct CDR3 sequences, approximately 40% occurring once. The chain carries TRBV10-3 and TRBJ2-1; a weak D match, TRBD2 (6 bases). What was sequenced was CD4+ T cells from blood, cultured in vitro. The sequence was obtained from a human donor who had recovered from COVID-19. The DNA for the CDR3 is TGTGCCATCAGGGATACTAGCAGGTCCTACAATGAGCAGTTCTTC. Protein sequence: CAIRDTSRSYNEQFF.